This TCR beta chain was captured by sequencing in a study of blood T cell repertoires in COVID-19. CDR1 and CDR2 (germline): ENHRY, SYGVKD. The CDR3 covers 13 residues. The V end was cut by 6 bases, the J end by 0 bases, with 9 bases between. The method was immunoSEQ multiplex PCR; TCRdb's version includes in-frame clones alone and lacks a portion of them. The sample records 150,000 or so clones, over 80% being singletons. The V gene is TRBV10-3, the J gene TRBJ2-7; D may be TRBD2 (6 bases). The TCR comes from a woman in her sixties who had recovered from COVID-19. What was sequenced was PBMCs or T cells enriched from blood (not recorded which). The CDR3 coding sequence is TGTGCCATCAGGGAGGGGCCCTCCTACGAGCAGTACTTC. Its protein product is CAIREGPSYEQYF.